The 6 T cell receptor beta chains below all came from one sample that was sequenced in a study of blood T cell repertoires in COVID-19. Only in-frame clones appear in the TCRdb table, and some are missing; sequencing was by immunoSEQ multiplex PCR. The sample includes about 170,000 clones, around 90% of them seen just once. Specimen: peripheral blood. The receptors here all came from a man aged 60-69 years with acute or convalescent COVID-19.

CDR3: CASSQAGLSYNEQFF. CDR3 nucleotide sequence: TGTGCCAGCAGCCAAGCAGGGCTTAGCTACAATGAGCAGTTCTTC. This chain links TRBV3-1 (or the pseudogene TRBV3-2) with TRBJ2-1, with D possibly TRBD1 on 5 matching bases. Per germline, CDR1 LGHDT and CDR2 YNNKEL (reference sequence). Trimming left V 1 base short and J 3 bases short, with 10 bases between. CDR3 length: 15 amino acids.

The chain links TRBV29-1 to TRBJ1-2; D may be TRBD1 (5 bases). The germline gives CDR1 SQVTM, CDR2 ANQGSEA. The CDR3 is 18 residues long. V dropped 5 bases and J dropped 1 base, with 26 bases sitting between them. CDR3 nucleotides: TGCAGCGTTTACAGCCCAAGGGGCATTCGCTCCGATAACTATGGCTACACCTTC. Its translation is CSVYSPRGIRSDNYGYTF.

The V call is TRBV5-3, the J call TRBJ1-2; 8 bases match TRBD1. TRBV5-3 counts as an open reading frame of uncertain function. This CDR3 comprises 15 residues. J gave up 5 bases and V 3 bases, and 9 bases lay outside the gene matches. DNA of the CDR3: TGTGCCAGAAGCTCCTTGGACAGGGTGTCTTATGGCTACACCTTC. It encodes CARSSLDRVSYGYTF.

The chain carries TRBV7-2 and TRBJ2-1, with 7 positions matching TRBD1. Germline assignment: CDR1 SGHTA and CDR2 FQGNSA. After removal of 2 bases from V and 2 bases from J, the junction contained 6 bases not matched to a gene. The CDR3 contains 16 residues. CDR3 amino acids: CASSLSWTGAYNEQFF. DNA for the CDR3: TGTGCCAGCAGCTTATCCTGGACAGGCGCCTACAATGAGCAGTTCTTC.

The CDR3 region has the DNA TGTGCCAGCAGCTTAGTCTGGGGCGTCTACGAGCAGTACTTC. It translates to CASSLVWGVYEQYF. The gene calls are TRBV11-2 and TRBJ2-7; D may be TRBD1 (5 bases). Germline lookup yields CDR1 SGHAT and CDR2 FQNNGV. Trimming stripped 1 base from V and 3 bases from J, with 10 bases between. This CDR3 spans 14 amino acids.

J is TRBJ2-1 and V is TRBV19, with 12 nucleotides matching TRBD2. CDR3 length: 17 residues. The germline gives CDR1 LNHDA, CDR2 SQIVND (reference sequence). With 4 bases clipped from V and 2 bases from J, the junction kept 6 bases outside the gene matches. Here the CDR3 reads CASSKLTSGRPYNEQFF. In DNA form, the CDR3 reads TGTGCCAGTAGTAAATTGACTAGCGGGAGACCCTACAATGAGCAGTTCTTC.